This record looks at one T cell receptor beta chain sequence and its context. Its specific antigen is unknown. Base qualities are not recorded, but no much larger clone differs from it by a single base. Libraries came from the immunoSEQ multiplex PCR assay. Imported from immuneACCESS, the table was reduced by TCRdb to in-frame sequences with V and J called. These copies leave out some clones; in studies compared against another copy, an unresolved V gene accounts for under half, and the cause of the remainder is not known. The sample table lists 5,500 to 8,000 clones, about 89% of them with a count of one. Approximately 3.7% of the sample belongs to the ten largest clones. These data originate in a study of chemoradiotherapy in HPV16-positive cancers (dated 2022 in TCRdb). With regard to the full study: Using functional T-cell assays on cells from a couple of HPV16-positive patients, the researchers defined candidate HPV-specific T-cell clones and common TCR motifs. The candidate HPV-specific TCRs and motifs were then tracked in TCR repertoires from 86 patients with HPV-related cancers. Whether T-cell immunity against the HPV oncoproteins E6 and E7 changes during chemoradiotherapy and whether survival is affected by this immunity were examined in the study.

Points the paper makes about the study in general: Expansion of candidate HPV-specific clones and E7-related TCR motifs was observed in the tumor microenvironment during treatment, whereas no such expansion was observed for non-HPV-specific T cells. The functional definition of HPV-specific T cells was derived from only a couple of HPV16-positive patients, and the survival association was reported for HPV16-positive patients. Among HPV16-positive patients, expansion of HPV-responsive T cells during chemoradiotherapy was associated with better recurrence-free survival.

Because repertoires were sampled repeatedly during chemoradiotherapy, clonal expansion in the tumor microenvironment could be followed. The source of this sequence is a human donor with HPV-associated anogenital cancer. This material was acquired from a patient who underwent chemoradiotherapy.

The CDR3 protein is CASSEQVNSGNTIYF. The DNA sequence is TGTGCCAGCAGCGAACAGGTGAACTCTGGAAACACCATATATTTT. The rearrangement joined TRBV7-6 to TRBJ1-3; TRBD1 is a weak D gene call, 5 bases matching. Cut back by 5 bases and 0 bases, the V and J ends lie 11 bases apart. Including cysteine and phenylalanine, the CDR3 has 15 amino acids. Only CDR3 DNA is held: 45 bases, read in frame from base 1. The germline V gene specifies SGHVS as CDR1 and FNYEAQ as CDR2.